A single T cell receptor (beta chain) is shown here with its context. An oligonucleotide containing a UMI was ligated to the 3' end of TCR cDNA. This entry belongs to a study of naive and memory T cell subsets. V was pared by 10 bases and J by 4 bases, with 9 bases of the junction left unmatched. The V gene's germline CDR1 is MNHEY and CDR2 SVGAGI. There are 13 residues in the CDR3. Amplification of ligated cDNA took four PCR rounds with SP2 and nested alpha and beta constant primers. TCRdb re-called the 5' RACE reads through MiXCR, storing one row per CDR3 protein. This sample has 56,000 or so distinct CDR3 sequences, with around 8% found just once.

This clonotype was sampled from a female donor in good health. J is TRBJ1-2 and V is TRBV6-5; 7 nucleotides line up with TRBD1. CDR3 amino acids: CATRDSSIYGYTF. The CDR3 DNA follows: TGTGCCACCAGGGACAGCTCGATCTATGGCTACACCTTC.